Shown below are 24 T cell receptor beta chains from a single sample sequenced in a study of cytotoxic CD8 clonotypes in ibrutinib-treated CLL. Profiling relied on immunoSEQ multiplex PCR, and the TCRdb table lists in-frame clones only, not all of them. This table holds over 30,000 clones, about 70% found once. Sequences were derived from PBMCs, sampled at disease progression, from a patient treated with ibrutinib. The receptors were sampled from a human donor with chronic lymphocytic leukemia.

CDR3 in amino acids: CSVERARDTEAFF. The CDR3 DNA reads TGCAGCGTTGAGCGGGCGCGGGACACTGAAGCTTTCTTT. The chain uses TRBV29-1 and TRBJ1-1; D unresolved. The ends were cut back, 3 bases at V and 3 bases at J, with 11 bases in the middle. Germline CDR1 and CDR2: SQVTM and ANQGSEA. The CDR3 extends over 13 amino acids.

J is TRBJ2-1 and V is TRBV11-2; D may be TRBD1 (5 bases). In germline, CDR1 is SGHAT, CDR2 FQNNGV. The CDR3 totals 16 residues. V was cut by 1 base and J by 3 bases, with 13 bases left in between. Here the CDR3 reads CASSLGRATGYNEQFF. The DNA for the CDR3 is TGTGCCAGCAGCTTAGGCAGGGCGACGGGCTACAATGAGCAGTTCTTC.

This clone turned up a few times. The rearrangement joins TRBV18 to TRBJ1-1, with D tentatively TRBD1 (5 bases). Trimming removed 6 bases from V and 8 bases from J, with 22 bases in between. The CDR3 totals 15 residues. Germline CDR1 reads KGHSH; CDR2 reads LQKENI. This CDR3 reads CASSAGTVSLLEAFF. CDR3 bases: TGTGCCAGCTCGGCAGGGACTGTATCGTTACTCGAAGCTTTCTTT.

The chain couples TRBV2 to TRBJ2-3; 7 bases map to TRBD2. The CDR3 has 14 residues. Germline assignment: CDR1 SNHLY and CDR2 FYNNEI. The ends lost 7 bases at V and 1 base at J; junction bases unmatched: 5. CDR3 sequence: CASKTSRGTDTQYF. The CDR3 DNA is TGTGCCAGCAAGACTAGCAGAGGCACAGATACGCAGTATTTT.

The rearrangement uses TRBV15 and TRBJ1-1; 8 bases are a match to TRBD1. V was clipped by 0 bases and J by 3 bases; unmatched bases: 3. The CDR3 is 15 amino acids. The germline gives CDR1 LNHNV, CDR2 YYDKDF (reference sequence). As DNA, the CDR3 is TGTGCCACCAGCAGAGATGGACAGGGCGACACTGAAGCTTTCTTT. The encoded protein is CATSRDGQGDTEAFF.

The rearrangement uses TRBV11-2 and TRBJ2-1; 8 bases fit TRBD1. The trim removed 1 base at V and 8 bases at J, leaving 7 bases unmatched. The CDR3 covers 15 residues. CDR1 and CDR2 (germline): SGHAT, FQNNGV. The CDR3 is CASSLGDRWRDEQFF. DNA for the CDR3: TGTGCCAGCAGCTTAGGGGACAGGTGGAGAGATGAGCAGTTCTTC.

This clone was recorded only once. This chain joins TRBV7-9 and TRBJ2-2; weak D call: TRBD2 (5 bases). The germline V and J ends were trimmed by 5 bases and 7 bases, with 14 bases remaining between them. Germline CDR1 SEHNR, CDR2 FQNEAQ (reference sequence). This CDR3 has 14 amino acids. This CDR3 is CASSDGMSGGELFF. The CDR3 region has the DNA TGTGCCAGCAGCGATGGTATGAGCGGCGGGGAGCTGTTTTTT.

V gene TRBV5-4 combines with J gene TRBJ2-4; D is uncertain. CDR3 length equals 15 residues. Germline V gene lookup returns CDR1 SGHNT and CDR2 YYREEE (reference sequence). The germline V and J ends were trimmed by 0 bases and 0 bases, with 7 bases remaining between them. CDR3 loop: CASSLAAEAKNIQYF. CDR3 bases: TGTGCCAGCAGCTTGGCGGCAGAAGCCAAAAACATTCAGTACTTC.

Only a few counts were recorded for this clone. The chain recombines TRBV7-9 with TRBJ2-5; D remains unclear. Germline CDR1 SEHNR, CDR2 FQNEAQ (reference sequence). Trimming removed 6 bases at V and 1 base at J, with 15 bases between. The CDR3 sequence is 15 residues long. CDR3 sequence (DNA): TGTGCCAGCAGGCCCCCGGCGCTCCGCCAAGAGACCCAGTACTTC. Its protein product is CASRPPALRQETQYF.

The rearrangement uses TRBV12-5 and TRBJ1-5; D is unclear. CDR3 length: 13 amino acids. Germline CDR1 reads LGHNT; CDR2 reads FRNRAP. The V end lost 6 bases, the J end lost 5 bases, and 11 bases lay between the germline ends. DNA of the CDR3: TGTGCTAGTGGACTATCACCCTATCAGCCCCAGCATTTT. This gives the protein CASGLSPYQPQHF.

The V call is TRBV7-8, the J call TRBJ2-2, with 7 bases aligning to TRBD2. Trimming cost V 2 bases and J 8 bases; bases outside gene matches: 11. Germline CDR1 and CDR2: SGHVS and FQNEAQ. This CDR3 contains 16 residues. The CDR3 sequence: CASSLRAGYGRGELFF. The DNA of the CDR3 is TGTGCCAGCAGCTTAAGAGCGGGATATGGTCGTGGGGAGCTGTTTTTT.

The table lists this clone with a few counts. CDR3 residues: CASRLWAEEKLFF. CDR3 DNA sequence: TGTGCCAGCAGGCTCTGGGCGGAAGAAAAACTGTTTTTT. V is TRBV6-5 and J is TRBJ1-4; D gene uncertain. V lost 6 bases, J lost 8 bases, and 13 bases lay in between. This CDR3 is built from 13 residues. CDR1 is MNHEY, CDR2 SVGAGI, per germline.

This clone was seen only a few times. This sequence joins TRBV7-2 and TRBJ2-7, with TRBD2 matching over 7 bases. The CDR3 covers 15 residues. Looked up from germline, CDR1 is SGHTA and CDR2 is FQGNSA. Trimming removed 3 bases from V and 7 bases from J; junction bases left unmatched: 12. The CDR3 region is CASSFVASGSREQYF. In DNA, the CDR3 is TGTGCCAGCAGCTTTGTGGCTAGCGGATCTCGAGAGCAGTACTTC.

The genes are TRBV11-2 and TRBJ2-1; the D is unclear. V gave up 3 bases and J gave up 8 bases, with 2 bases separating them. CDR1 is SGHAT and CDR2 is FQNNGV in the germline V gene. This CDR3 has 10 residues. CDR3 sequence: CASSFHEQFF. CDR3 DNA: TGTGCCAGCAGCTTCCATGAGCAGTTCTTC.

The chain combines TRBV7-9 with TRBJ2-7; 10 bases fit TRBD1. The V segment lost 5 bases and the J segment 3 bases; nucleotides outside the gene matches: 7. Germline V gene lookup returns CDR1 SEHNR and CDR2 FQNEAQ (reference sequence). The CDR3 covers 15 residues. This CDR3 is CASSIQDRGYYEQYF. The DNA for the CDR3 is TGTGCCAGCAGCATCCAGGACAGGGGGTACTACGAGCAGTACTTC.

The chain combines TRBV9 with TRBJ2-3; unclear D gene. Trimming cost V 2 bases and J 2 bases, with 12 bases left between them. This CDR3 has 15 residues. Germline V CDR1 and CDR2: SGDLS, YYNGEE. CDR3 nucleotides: TGTGCCAGCAGCGTGCTGGCAGGCTCCACAGATACGCAGTATTTT. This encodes CASSVLAGSTDTQYF.

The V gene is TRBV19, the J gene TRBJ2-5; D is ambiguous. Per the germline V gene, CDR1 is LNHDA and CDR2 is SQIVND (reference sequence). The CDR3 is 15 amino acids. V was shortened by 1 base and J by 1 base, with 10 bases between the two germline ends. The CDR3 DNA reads TGTGCCAGTAGTATAGTAAGCGTAAGCCAAGAGACCCAGTACTTC. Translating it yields CASSIVSVSQETQYF. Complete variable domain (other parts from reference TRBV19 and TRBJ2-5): DGGITQSPKYLFRKEGQNVTLSCEQNLNHDAMYWYRQDPGQGLRLIYYSQIVNDFQKGDIAEGYSVSREKKESFPLTVTSAQKNPTAFYLCASSIVSVSQETQYFGPGTRLLVL.

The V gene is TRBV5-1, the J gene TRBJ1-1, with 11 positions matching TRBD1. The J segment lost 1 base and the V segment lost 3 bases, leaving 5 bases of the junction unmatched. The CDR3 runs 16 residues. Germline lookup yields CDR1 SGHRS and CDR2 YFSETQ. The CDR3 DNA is TGCGCCAGCAGCTCGGACAGGGGGCCGGGGAACACTGAAGCTTTCTTT. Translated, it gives CASSSDRGPGNTEAFF.

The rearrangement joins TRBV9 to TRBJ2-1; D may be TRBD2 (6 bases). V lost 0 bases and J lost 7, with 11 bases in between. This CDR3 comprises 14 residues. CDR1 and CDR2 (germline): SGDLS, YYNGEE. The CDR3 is CASSVVGSRNEQFF. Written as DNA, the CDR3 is TGTGCCAGCAGCGTAGTCGGGAGTAGGAATGAGCAGTTCTTC.

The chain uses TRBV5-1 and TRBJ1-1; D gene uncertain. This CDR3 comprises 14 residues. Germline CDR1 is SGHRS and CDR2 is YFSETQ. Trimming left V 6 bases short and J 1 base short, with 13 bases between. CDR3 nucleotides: TGCGCCAGCAATACGGGAGAGGCGAACACTGAAGCTTTCTTT. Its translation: CASNTGEANTEAFF.

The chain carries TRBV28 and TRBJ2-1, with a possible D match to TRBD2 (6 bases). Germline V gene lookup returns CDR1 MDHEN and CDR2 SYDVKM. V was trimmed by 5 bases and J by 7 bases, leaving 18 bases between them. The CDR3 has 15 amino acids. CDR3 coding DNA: TGTGCCAGCAGTACCCCGGGACTCTACTCAAATGAGCAGTTCTTC. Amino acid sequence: CASSTPGLYSNEQFF.

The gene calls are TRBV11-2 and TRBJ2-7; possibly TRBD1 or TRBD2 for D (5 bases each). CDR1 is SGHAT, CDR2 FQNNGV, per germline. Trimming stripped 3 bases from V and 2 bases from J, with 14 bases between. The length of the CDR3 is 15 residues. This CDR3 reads CASSFGRGPTYEQYF. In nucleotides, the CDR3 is TGTGCCAGCAGCTTTGGCCGGGGACCTACCTACGAGCAGTACTTC.

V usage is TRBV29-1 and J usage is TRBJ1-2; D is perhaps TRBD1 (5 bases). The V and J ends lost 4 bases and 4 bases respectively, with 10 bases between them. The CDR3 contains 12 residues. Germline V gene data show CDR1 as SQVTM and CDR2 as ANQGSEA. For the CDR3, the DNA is TGCAGCGTTGGGGGGGGTGCCTATGGCTACACCTTC. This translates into CSVGGGAYGYTF.

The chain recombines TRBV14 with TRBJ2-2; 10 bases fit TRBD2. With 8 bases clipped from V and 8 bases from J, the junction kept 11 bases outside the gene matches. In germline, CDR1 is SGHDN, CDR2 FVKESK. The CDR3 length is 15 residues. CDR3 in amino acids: CASGPGLAYSGELFF. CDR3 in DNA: TGTGCCAGCGGGCCGGGACTAGCGTATTCTGGGGAGCTGTTTTTT.